This T cell receptor (beta chain) originates from a study of cytomegalovirus exposure and HLA in healthy donors. Notes on this clone: The antigen remains undetermined.

The CDR3 loop spans 13 amino acids. J lost 5 bases, V lost 0 bases, and 1 base had no gene match. Germline V gene lookup returns CDR1 ENHRY and CDR2 SYGVKD. Overall study results and limits: It was found in a later analysis that first-cohort TCR clusters tended to co-occur in the approximately 120 validation repertoires.

Only in-frame clones appear in the TCRdb table, and some are missing; sequencing was by immunoSEQ multiplex PCR. The sample contains tens of thousands of clones, approximately 97% of which appear only once. Sequencing input: PBMCs. The chain joins TRBV10-3 to TRBJ2-7; 7 bases agree with TRBD1. This receptor was taken from a man aged 18-30 years in good health and CMV-seronegative. The CDR3 DNA reads as TGTGCCATCAGTGAGTCGACAGGGAACGAGCAGTACTTC. The encoded protein is CAISESTGNEQYF.